The rows below give T cell receptor beta chains drawn from one sample of a study of T cells in Graves' hyperthyroidism and ophthalmopathy. TCRdb re-called the multiplex PCR reads with MiXCR, one entry per CDR3 protein. The sample records fewer than 650,000 distinct CDR3 sequences, less than 15% being singletons. Input material: blood. The receptors were sampled from a woman aged 40 to 50 with Graves' hyperthyroidism. Both conserved end residues are trimmed from each CDR3. Clone sizes are given selectively: once, few, many, or a class where the clone is expanded.

j_call clone_size cdr3_length v_call cdr3_aa
TRBJ2-5 few 10 TRBV10-3 AIGPNQETQY
TRBJ1-3 few 15 TRBV7-2 ASSSRTSAISGNTIY
TRBJ2-7 many 11 TRBV29-1 SVQGTSSYEQY
TRBJ2-3 . 16 TRBV28 ASTPFLLAGVATDTQY
TRBJ2-1 . 13 TRBV9 ASSDSGGDYNEQF
TRBJ1-2 many 11 TRBV10-3 ATRDSTNYGYT
TRBJ2-2 few 13 TRBV2 ASSRRDRDTGELF
TRBJ2-3 . 13 TRBV28 ASSTPGGRTDTQY
TRBJ1-3 . 15 TRBV10-3 AISESRTGGSGNTIY
TRBJ2-4 . 15 TRBV19 ASSKTGQGDSGGIQY
TRBJ1-2 few 9 TRBV9 ASSAPYGYT
TRBJ2-5 many 13 TRBV28 ASSLGGQGQETQY
TRBJ2-7 many 14 TRBV2 ASSDPLGGYSYEQY
TRBJ2-7 many 10 TRBV30 AWEHGSYEQY
TRBJ2-5 few 14 TRBV5-1 SSSLSGTGYEETQY
TRBJ1-1 . 9 TRBV5-1 ASRDDREAF
TRBJ1-2 many 12 TRBV20-1 SALIQQGALGYT
TRBJ2-3 once 8 TRBV20-1 SPRADTQY
TRBJ1-2 many 12 TRBV20-1 SARDRSDFYGYT
TRBJ1-2 many 13 TRBV28 ASSPNYGTGTGYT